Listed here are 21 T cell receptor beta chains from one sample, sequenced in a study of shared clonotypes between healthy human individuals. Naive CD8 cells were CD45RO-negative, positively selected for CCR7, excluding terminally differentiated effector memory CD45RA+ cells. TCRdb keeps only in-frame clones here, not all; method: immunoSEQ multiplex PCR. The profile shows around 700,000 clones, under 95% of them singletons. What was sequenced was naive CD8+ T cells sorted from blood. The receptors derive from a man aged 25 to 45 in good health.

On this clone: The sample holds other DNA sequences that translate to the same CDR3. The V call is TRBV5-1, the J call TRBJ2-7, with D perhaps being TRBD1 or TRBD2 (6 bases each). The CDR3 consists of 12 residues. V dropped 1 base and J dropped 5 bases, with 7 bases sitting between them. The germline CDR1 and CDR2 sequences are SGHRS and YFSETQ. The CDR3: CASSLRGDEQYF. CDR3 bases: TGCGCCAGCAGCTTGAGGGGGGACGAGCAGTACTTC.

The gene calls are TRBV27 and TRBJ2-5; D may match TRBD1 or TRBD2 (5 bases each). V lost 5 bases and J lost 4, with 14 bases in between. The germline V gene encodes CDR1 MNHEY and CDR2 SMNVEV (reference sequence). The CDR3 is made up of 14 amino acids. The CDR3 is CASSPSTGLETQYF. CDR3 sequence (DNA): TGTGCCAGCAGTCCATCCACGGGGCTAGAGACCCAGTACTTC.

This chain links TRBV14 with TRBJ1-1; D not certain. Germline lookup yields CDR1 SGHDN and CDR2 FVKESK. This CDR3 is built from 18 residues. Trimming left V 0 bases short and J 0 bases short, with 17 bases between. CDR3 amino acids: CASSQDFLGGLVNTEAFF. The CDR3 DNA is TGTGCCAGCAGCCAAGATTTCCTAGGAGGGTTGGTGAACACTGAAGCTTTCTTT.

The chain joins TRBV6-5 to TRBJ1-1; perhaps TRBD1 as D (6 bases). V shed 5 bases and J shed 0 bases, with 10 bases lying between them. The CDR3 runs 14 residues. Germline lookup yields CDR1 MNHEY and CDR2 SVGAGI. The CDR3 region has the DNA TGTGCCAGCAGTCTGGACAGCCTGAACACTGAAGCTTTCTTT. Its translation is CASSLDSLNTEAFF.

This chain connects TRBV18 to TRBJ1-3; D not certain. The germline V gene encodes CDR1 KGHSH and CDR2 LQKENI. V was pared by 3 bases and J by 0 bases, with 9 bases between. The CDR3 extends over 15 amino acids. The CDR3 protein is CASSPGRNSGNTIYF. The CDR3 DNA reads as TGTGCCAGCTCACCTGGACGGAACTCTGGAAACACCATATATTTT.

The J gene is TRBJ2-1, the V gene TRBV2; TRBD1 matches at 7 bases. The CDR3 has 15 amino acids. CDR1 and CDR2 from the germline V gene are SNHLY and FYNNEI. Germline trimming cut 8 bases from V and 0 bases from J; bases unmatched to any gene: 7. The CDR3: CASAERQGSYNEQFF. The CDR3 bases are TGTGCCAGCGCTGAAAGACAGGGCTCCTACAATGAGCAGTTCTTC.

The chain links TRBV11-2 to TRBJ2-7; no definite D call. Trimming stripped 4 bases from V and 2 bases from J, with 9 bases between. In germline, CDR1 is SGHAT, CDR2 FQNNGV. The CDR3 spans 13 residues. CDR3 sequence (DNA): TGTGCCAGCAGCTCCGGGTACACCTACGAGCAGTACTTC. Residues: CASSSGYTYEQYF.

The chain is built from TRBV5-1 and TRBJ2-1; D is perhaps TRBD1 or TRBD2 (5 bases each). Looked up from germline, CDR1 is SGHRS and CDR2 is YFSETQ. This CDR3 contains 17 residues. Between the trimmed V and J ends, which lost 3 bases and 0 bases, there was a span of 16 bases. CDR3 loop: CASSYFVRGGSYNEQFF. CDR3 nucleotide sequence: TGCGCCAGCAGCTATTTTGTTCGGGGCGGCTCCTACAATGAGCAGTTCTTC. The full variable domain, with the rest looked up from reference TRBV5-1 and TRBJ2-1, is KAGVTQTPRYLIKTRGQQVTLSCSPISGHRSVSWYQQTPGQGLQFLFEYFSETQRNKGNFPGRFSGRQFSNSRSEMNVSTLELGDSALYLCASSYFVRGGSYNEQFFGPGTRLTVL.

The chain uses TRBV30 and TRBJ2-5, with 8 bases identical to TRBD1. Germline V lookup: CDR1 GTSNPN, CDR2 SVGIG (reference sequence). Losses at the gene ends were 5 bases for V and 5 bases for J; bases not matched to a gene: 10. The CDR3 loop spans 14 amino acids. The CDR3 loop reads CAWLHGQGLETQYF. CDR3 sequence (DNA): TGTGCCTGGCTACACGGACAGGGTTTGGAGACCCAGTACTTC.

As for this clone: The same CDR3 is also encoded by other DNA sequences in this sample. As DNA, the CDR3 is TGTGCCAGCAAAGGACCCCGACAGAGTTCCTACGAGCAGTACTTC. Protein sequence: CASKGPRQSSYEQYF. V is TRBV7-9 and J is TRBJ2-7; weak D call: TRBD1 (5 bases). The germline CDR1 and CDR2 sequences are SEHNR and FQNEAQ (reference sequence). V lost 7 bases and J lost 1, with 17 bases in between. The length of the CDR3 is 15 residues.

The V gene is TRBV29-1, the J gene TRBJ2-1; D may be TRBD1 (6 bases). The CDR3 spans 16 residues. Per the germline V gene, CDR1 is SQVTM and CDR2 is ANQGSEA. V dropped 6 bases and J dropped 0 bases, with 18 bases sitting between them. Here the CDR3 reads CSVRTGTPISYNEQFF. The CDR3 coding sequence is TGCAGCGTGCGAACCGGGACACCGATCTCCTACAATGAGCAGTTCTTC.

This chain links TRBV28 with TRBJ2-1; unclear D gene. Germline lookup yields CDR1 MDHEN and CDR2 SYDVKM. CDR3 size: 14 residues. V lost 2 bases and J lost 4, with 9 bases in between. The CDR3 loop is CASSLVSDYNEQFF. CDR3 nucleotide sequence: TGTGCCAGCAGTTTAGTGTCGGATTACAATGAGCAGTTCTTC.

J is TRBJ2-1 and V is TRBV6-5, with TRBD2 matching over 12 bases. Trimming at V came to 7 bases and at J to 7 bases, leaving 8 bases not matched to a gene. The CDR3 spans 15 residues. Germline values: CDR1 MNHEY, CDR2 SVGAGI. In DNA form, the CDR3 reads TGTGCCAGCACCCCCGGGACTAGCGGGCTGAATGAGCAGTTCTTC. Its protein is CASTPGTSGLNEQFF.

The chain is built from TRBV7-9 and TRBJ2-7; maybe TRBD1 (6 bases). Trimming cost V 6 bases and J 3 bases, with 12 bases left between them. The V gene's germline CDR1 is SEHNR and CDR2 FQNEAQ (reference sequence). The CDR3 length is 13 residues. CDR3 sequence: CASRPTGFYEQYF. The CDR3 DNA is TGTGCCAGCAGGCCTACAGGGTTCTACGAGCAGTACTTC.

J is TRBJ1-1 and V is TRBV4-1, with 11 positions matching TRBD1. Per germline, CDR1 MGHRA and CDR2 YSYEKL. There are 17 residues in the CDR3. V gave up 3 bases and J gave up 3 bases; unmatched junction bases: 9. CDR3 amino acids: CASSQLRDRGMDTEAFF. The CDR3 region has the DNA TGCGCCAGCAGCCAGCTCCGGGACAGGGGGATGGACACTGAAGCTTTCTTT.

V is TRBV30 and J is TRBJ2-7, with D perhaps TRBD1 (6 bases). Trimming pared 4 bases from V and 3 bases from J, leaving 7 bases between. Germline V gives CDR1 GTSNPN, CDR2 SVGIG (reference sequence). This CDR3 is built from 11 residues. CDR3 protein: CAWMDSYEQYF. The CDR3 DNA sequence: TGTGCCTGGATGGACAGCTACGAGCAGTACTTC.

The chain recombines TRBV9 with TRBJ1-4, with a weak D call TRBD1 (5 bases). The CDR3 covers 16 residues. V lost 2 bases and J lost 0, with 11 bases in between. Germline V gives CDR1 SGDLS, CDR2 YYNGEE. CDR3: CASSVQGGATNEKLFF. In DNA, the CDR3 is TGTGCCAGCAGCGTCCAGGGAGGTGCAACTAATGAAAAACTGTTTTTT.

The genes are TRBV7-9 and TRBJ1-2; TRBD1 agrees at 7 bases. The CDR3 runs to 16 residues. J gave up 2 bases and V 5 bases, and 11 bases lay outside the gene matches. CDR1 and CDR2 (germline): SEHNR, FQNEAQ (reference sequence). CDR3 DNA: TGTGCCAGCAGCCCTACTCTTACAGGGGAGAACTATGGCTACACCTTC. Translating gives CASSPTLTGENYGYTF.

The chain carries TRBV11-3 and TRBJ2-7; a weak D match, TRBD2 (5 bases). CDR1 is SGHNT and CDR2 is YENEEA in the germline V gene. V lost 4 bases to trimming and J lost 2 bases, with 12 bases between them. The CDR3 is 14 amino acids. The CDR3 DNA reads TGTGCCAGCAGCTCCCGGGGTCATCCCTACGAGCAGTACTTC. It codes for CASSSRGHPYEQYF. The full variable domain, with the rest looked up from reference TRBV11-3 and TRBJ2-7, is EAGVVQSPRYKIIEKKQPVAFWCNPISGHNTLYWYLQNLGQGPELLIRYENEEAVDDSQLPKDRFSAERLKGVDSTLKIQPAELGDSAVYLCASSSRGHPYEQYFGPGTRLTVT.

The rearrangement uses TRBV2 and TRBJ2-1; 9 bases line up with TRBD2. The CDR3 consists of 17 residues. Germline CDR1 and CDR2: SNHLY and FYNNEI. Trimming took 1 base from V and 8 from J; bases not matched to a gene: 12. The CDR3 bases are TGTGCCAGCAGTGAAGGCCCCTTTAGCGGGAGTCCGGATGAGCAGTTCTTC. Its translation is CASSEGPFSGSPDEQFF.

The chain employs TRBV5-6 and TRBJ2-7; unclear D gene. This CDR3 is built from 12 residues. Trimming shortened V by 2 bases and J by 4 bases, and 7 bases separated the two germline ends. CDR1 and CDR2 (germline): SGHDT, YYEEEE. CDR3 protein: CASSFNLYEQYF. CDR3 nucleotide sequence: TGTGCCAGCAGCTTTAACCTTTACGAGCAGTACTTC.